This TCR beta chain was retrieved from a study of cytomegalovirus exposure and HLA in healthy donors. The PCR contained 60 Vbeta and 13 Jbeta primers. Measured with immunoSEQ multiplex PCR; TCRdb has only the in-frame clones, and not every one. This table holds 120,000 or so clones, about 80% found once. CDR1 is SNHLY, CDR2 FYNNEI, per germline. This CDR3 contains 13 residues. The sequenced material came from PBMCs. This sequence joins TRBV2 and TRBJ2-5, with TRBD2 as a possible D gene (6 bases). Gene TRBJ2-7 matches the end of the DNA better, so the J call may be wrong. This sequence originates from an older woman in good health and CMV-seropositive. CDR3 DNA sequence: TGTGCCAGCAGTGAAAAACTAGCTGGCGAGCAGTACTTC. Its protein product is CASSEKLAGEQYF.